The T cell receptor beta chain under discussion was sequenced for a study of shared clonotypes between healthy human individuals. At the level of the study: CD4 naive and CD4 memory each took three plates per donor, while CD8 naive took two and CD8 memory one. Whole-study results and caveats: Naive CD4 clonotype sharing across a handful of donors was about 5%.

In the authors' workflow: Filtering differed because ImmunoSEQ produced junction-only sequences that carried no quality scores. Using immunoSEQ multiplex PCR, the repertoire was profiled, and TCRdb retains in-frame clones only, with some absent. V and J calls plus clone size are reproduced from that table; the DNA served to infer D and trimming. The sample includes under 1 million clones, around 96% of them seen just once. V was clipped by 0 bases and J by 3 bases; unmatched bases: 9. CDR1 and CDR2 from the germline V gene are LGHNA and YNFKEQ. CDR3 length: 18 residues. This clone was seen a few times. Antigen specificity is unknown. Only CD45RO-negative cells positively selected for CCR7 counted as naive CD8 cells, so terminally differentiated effector memory CD45RA+ cells were excluded.

The origin of this receptor is a young man in good health. The sample comprised naive CD8+ T cells sorted from blood. The genes are TRBV4-2 and TRBJ1-2; TRBD1 aligns across 11 bases. The chain's CDR3 is CASSQERDRGDAYYGYTF. The CDR3 coding sequence is TGTGCCAGCAGCCAAGAACGGGACAGGGGGGACGCCTACTATGGCTACACCTTC.